The present entry profiles one TCR beta chain with its context. Its matching antigen is unknown. Use of 60 Vbeta and 13 Jbeta primers characterized the PCR. Assay: immunoSEQ multiplex PCR; the TCRdb copy retains only in-frame clones and omits some. The sample has 100,000 to 150,000 clones, less than 85% seen once. The record originates from a study of cytomegalovirus exposure and HLA in healthy donors. Study-wide findings and caveats: Altogether, 160 or so TCR beta chains were recorded as cytomegalovirus-associated.

Germline assignment: CDR1 KGHSH and CDR2 LQKENI. CDR3 length equals 14 residues. V lost 4 bases, J lost 2 bases, and 9 bases lay in between. Sequencing was performed on PBMCs. The sequence was collected from a young man in good health and CMV-seropositive. V and J are TRBV18 and TRBJ1-5; D possibly corresponds to TRBD1 (6 bases). The DNA for the CDR3 is TGTGCCAGCTCACTCAGGGGCGGCAATCAGCCCCAGCATTTT. It translates to CASSLRGGNQPQHF.